Listed here are 13 T cell receptor beta chains from one sample, sequenced in a study of identical twins (dated by TCRdb to the mid-2010s). The protocol used for the library was 5' RACE. The data were produced on an Illumina HiSeq 2000. The public sequencing data were trimmed at Q25 with fastp and processed into clonotypes with MiXCR by TCRdb, which kept only in-frame beta chains. Rows with one shared CDR3 protein collapse into an entry with the most common genes and DNA. The sample has around 1.7 million distinct CDR3 sequences on record, 32% of them singletons. The ten largest account for about 0.27% of the sample. The specimen was cord blood. These receptors were collected from a newborn girl in good health.

The chain uses TRBV28 and TRBJ2-4; the D is unclear. The CDR3 runs to 14 residues. V lost 5 bases, J lost 3 bases, and 11 bases lay in between. From germline, CDR1 is MDHEN and CDR2 SYDVKM. CDR3 nucleotide sequence: TGTGCCAGCAGTCCTCCCCGACGCAAAAACATTCAGTACTTC. The encoded protein is CASSPPRRKNIQYF.

Only a few counts were recorded for this clonotype. J is TRBJ1-1 and V is TRBV12-3 or TRBV12-4; 8 bases line up with TRBD1. CDR3 length: 14 amino acids. Trimming cost V 7 bases and J 7 bases; bases outside gene matches: 11. The CDR3 here is CASITGTGGFEAFF. The CDR3 bases are TGTGCCAGCATCACCGGGACAGGAGGGTTTGAAGCTTTCTTT.

This clonotype was counted between two and nine times. The chain employs TRBV20-1 and TRBJ2-1; the match to TRBD2 covers 10 bases. Germline CDR1 DFQATT, CDR2 SNEGSKA (reference sequence). V shed 5 bases, J shed 10 bases, and the junction held 14 bases outside the gene matches. CDR3 size: 15 residues. The CDR3 DNA reads as TGCAGTGCTCCGATAGCGGGAGGTTCGGTGTCGGAGCAGTTCTTC. It yields the protein CSAPIAGGSVSEQFF.

In its sample, this clonotype was seen once. The V and J genes are TRBV2 and TRBJ1-2; 8 bases map to TRBD1. Germline V gene sequence: CDR1 SNHLY, CDR2 FYNNEI. The junction had 6 bases not matched to a gene; V was cut back by 8 bases and J by 4 bases. CDR3 size: 13 residues. CDR3 residues: CASYRGGGYGYTF. CDR3 sequence (DNA): TGTGCCAGCTACAGGGGGGGTGGCTATGGCTACACCTTC.

This clonotype was seen ten or more times. The CDR3 sequence: CASSQTGGSSYNEQFF. CDR3 sequence (DNA): TGTGCCAGCAGCCAGACAGGGGGGAGCTCCTACAATGAGCAGTTCTTC. J is TRBJ2-1 and V is TRBV5-5, with 9 bases fitting TRBD1. Per germline, CDR1 SGHKS and CDR2 YYEKEE (reference sequence). Unmatched junction bases numbered 5, after V lost 4 bases and J lost 0 bases. The CDR3 runs 16 residues.

The J gene is TRBJ1-2, the V gene TRBV30; D is perhaps TRBD1 (5 bases). The CDR3 totals 13 residues. Germline loops: CDR1 GTSNPN, CDR2 SVGIG (reference sequence). Trimming left V 0 bases short and J 7 bases short, with 12 bases between. CDR3 bases: TGTGCCTGGAGTGTTGCAGGGTCCGGTGGCTACACCTTC. As protein: CAWSVAGSGGYTF.

This clonotype was seen only a few times. The chain couples TRBV7-9 to TRBJ2-1; D possibly corresponds to TRBD2 (5 bases). Germline CDR1 is SEHNR and CDR2 is FQNEAQ (reference sequence). The V gene lost 3 bases and the J gene lost 12 bases, with 21 bases spanning the gap. The CDR3 is made up of 15 amino acids. CDR3 in DNA: TGTGCCAGCAGCTTTGCGGCTAGCCGCAGCGTGGGGCAGTTCTTC. This encodes CASSFAASRSVGQFF.

Remarks on this clonotype: Relative to the germline gene, one junction end is altered; a read error may explain this. This chain links TRBV7-2 with TRBJ1-6; D possibly corresponds to TRBD1 (6 bases). The CDR3 totals 13 residues. Per the germline V gene, CDR1 is SGHTA and CDR2 is FQGNSA. CDR3 sequence: CASSLEQGSPPHF. The CDR3 DNA reads TGTGCCAGCAGCTTAGAACAGGGTTCACCCCCCCACTTT.

This rearrangement joins TRBV6-5 to TRBJ2-2, with 10 bases fitting TRBD1. Germline loops: CDR1 MNHEY, CDR2 SVGAGI. J was trimmed by 6 bases and V by 6 bases; bases with no gene match: 10. The length of the CDR3 is 16 residues. The CDR3 sequence is CASSRRDRGYAGELFF. CDR3 DNA: TGTGCCAGCAGCCGAAGGGACAGGGGATACGCCGGGGAGCTGTTTTTT.

J is TRBJ2-3 and V is TRBV20-1, with D unresolved. V dropped 1 base and J dropped 0 bases, with 11 bases sitting between them. CDR3 length: 15 residues. The germline V gene encodes CDR1 DFQATT and CDR2 SNEGSKA (reference sequence). CDR3 nucleotides: TGCAGTGCTAGAGGGCAGCGTTCGAGCACAGATACGCAGTATTTT. It is translated as CSARGQRSSTDTQYF.

V usage is TRBV18 and J usage is TRBJ2-3; 9 positions match TRBD1. This CDR3 is built from 16 residues. V trimming: 4 bases; J trimming: 3 bases; junction bases outside the gene matches: 8. Germline V gene sequence: CDR1 KGHSH, CDR2 LQKENI. DNA of the CDR3: TGTGCCAGCTCACGCCGGGACAGGGATTCAACAGATACGCAGTATTTT. Its protein product is CASSRRDRDSTDTQYF.

This clonotype showed up many times. CDR3 coding DNA: TGTGCCAGCAAAGGGGGAATCGAGCAGTACTTC. Amino acid sequence: CASKGGIEQYF. The V call is TRBV2, the J call TRBJ2-7, with TRBD1 as a possible D gene (6 bases). Germline CDR1 reads SNHLY; CDR2 reads FYNNEI. The germline V and J ends were trimmed by 7 bases and 6 bases, with 10 bases remaining between them. CDR3 length equals 11 residues.

This clonotype was detected only a few times. This rearrangement joins TRBV7-9 to TRBJ1-4, with no clear D. Germline CDR1 and CDR2: SEHNR and FQNEAQ (reference sequence). CDR3 length: 13 residues. V was pared by 5 bases and J by 10 bases, with 14 bases between. CDR3 loop: CASSTQPVGKLFF. The CDR3 DNA reads as TGTGCCAGCAGCACCCAACCCGTGGGAAAACTGTTTTTT.